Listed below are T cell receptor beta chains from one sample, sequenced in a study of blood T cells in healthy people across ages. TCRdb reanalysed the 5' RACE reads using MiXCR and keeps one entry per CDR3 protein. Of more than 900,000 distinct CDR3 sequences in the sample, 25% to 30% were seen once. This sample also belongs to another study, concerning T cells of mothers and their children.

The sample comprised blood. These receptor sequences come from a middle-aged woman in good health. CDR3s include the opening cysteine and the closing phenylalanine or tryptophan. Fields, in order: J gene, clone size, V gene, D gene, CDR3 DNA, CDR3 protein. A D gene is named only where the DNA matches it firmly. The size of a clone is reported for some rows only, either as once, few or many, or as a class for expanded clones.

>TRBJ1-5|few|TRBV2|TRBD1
TGTGCCAGCAGAGCGACAGGGTTCAGGCAGCCCCAGCATTTT
CASRATGFRQPQHF
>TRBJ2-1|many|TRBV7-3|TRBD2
TGTGCCAGCAGTTGGACTAGCGGGGGGGCAAATGAGCAGTTCTTC
CASSWTSGGANEQFF
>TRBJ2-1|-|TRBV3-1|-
TGTGCCAGCAGCCCAGGGGAGGGGTACAATGAGCAGTTCTTC
CASSPGEGYNEQFF
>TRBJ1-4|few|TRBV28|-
TGTGCCAGCAGTAAACAGGCAACTAATGAAAAACTGTTTTTT
CASSKQATNEKLFF
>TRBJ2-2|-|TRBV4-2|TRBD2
TGTGCCAGCAGCCAAGAAAGTCGGGAGGACGGGGAGCTGTTTTTT
CASSQESREDGELFF
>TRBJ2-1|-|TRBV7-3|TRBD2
TGTGCCAGCAGCTTAAGGACTAGCGGGGGGGCGAGGAATGAGCAGTTCTTC
CASSLRTSGGARNEQFF
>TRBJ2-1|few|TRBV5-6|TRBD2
TGTGCCAGCAGCTTGGGGTGGGGGGGCTACAATGAGCAGTTCTTC
CASSLGWGGYNEQFF
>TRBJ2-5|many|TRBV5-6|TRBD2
TGTGCCAGCAGCTTGGAGTCTACTAGCGGTGGGACCCAGTACTTC
CASSLESTSGGTQYF
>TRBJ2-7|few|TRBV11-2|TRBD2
TGTGCCAGCAGCTGGGGAGGGATGACCTACGAGCAGTACTTC
CASSWGGMTYEQYF
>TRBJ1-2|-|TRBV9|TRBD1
TGTGCCAGCAGCTCGCGGACAGGGTCTAGGGGAAGTGATGGCTACACCTTC
CASSSRTGSRGSDGYTF
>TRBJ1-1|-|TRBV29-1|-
TGCAGCGGCTGGGAGAACACTGAAGCTTTCTTT
CSGWENTEAFF
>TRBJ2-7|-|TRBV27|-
TGTGCCAGCAGTTGGGGGGACAGTACCTACGAGCAGTACTTC
CASSWGDSTYEQYF
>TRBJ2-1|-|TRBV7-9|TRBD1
TGTGCCAGCAGCGTTGGGACAGGGGTGGATGAGCAGTTTTTC
CASSVGTGVDEQFF
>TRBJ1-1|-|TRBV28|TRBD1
TGTGCCAGCAGTGATATACAGGGGATCGCTGAAGCTTTCTTT
CASSDIQGIAEAFF
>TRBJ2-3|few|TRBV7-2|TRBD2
TGTGCCAGCAGCTTAGCGAGGAGACTAGCGGGGGGGCTGGTAGATACGCAGTATTTT
CASSLARRLAGGLVDTQYF
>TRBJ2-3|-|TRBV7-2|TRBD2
TGTGCCAGCAGCTTTAGCGGGGCTGCACAGATAACGCAGTATTTT
CASSFSGAAQITQYF